Below are 3 T cell receptor beta chains sequenced from a single sample in a study of T cells in Graves' hyperthyroidism and ophthalmopathy (dated by TCRdb to about 2019). The method behind the library was multiplex PCR. For sequencing, an Illumina HiSeq 2000 was employed. Amplification of TCR beta CDR3 regions was carried out from RNA transcripts. A first-round RT-PCR of the TCR CDR3 used the HTBI primer set with the Qiagen OneStep RT-PCR kit. The public reads were reanalyzed by TCRdb: fastp trimming at Q25, MiXCR alignment, in-frame beta chains only. Records with the same CDR3 protein are collapsed into one entry carrying the most frequent genes and DNA. Recorded for this sample are about 480,000 distinct CDR3 sequences; roughly an eighth of them occurred a single time. Together, the top ten hold under 20% of the sample. Sequenced sample: blood. These receptors originate from a young woman with Graves' hyperthyroidism.

This clonotype was counted between two and nine times. The chain employs TRBV24-1 and TRBJ2-1; 12 bases map to TRBD2. With V trimmed by 9 bases and J by 6 bases, 2 bases remained unmatched. The germline V gene encodes CDR1 KGHDR and CDR2 SFDVKD. There are 13 residues in the CDR3. The CDR3 is CATGLAGFNEQFF. Written as DNA, the CDR3 is TGTGCCACCGGACTAGCGGGGTTCAATGAGCAGTTCTTC.

This clonotype was seen many times. V is TRBV11-2 and J is TRBJ2-1; either TRBD1 or TRBD2 may fit D (5 bases each). This CDR3 is 14 amino acids long. Per germline, CDR1 SGHAT and CDR2 FQNNGV. The ends were cut back, 1 base at V and 8 bases at J, with 12 bases in the middle. CDR3 in amino acids: CASSLAGRWDEQFF. CDR3 coding DNA: TGTGCCAGCAGCTTAGCGGGGCGTTGGGATGAGCAGTTCTTC.

Ten or more counts support this clonotype. This sequence joins TRBV20-1 and TRBJ2-1; the D is unclear. In germline, CDR1 is DFQATT, CDR2 SNEGSKA (reference sequence). This CDR3 is built from 16 residues. Trimming took 1 base from V and 4 from J, leaving 17 bases between them. The chain's CDR3 is CSARGDTTSRYNEQFF. CDR3 coding DNA: TGCAGTGCTAGAGGTGACACAACAAGCAGATACAATGAGCAGTTCTTC.